The 14 T cell receptor beta chains presented below share a single source sample, sequenced in a study of blood T cell repertoires in COVID-19. Using immunoSEQ multiplex PCR, the repertoire was profiled, and TCRdb retains in-frame clones only, with some absent. The sample lists about 30,000 clones; about 88% were seen once. The sequencing sample was made of peripheral blood. The receptors shown here come from a man older than 75 with acute or convalescent COVID-19.

This clone was seen once. The gene calls are TRBV5-1 and TRBJ1-1; maybe TRBD1 (5 bases). The CDR3 loop spans 13 amino acids. Germline V gene lookup returns CDR1 SGHRS and CDR2 YFSETQ. The ends were cut back, 7 bases at V and 3 bases at J, with 13 bases in the middle. CDR3 sequence: CASAIWGDTEAFF. DNA of the CDR3: TGCGCCAGCGCAATATGGGGGGACACTGAAGCTTTCTTT.

This clone is judged medium-sized (0.01 to 0.1%). The chain couples TRBV14 to TRBJ1-1; 10 bases are shared with TRBD1. The V gene's germline CDR1 is SGHDN and CDR2 FVKESK. This CDR3 spans 16 amino acids. The V and J ends lost 4 bases and 1 base, in that order; junction bases with no gene match: 6. The CDR3 nucleotides read TGTGCCAGCAGCCCTCGACAGGGGGCAACGAACACTGAAGCTTTCTTT. Translation: CASSPRQGATNTEAFF.

The chain recombines TRBV6-5 with TRBJ1-4; tentatively, D is TRBD1 (5 bases). V lost 8 bases and J 5 bases, leaving 18 bases between the germline ends. Germline V CDR1 and CDR2: MNHEY, SVGAGI. This CDR3 is built from 15 residues. The CDR3: CASSSGGRINEKLFF. The CDR3 coding sequence is TGTGCCAGCTCATCGGGGGGGAGAATAAATGAAAAACTGTTTTTT.

The CDR3 DNA sequence: TGTGCCAGCAGCCTCCAACTAGCGCCCGGGGAGCTGTTTTTT. Translated: CASSLQLAPGELFF. The rearrangement joins TRBV4-2 to TRBJ2-2, with 7 bases aligning to TRBD2. There are 14 residues in the CDR3. V lost 4 bases and J lost 6; bases outside the gene matches: 5. CDR1 and CDR2 from the germline V gene are LGHNA and YNFKEQ.

The J gene is TRBJ2-3, the V gene TRBV5-1; TRBD2 might be the D (5 bases). The germline V gene has CDR1 SGHRS and CDR2 YFSETQ. The CDR3 is 13 residues long. The V end was cut by 7 bases, the J end by 3 bases, with 12 bases between. The CDR3 region has the DNA TGCGCCAGCCTTTTCCCGGGGACAGATACGCAGTATTTT. Translated, it gives CASLFPGTDTQYF. Together with reference TRBV5-1 and TRBJ2-3, the CDR3 gives the full variable domain: KAGVTQTPRYLIKTRGQQVTLSCSPISGHRSVSWYQQTPGQGLQFLFEYFSETQRNKGNFPGRFSGRQFSNSRSEMNVSTLELGDSALYLCASLFPGTDTQYFGPGTRLTVL.

A note on this clone: The same CDR3 can be traced to other DNA sequences in this sample. The V gene is TRBV5-1, the J gene TRBJ2-7; no reliable D call. The CDR3 runs 14 residues. V was clipped by 0 bases and J by 1 base, with 8 bases between them. Germline V gives CDR1 SGHRS, CDR2 YFSETQ. Here the CDR3 reads CASSLGPVSYEQYF. The CDR3 coding sequence is TGCGCCAGCAGCTTGGGTCCGGTTTCCTACGAGCAGTACTTC.

This clone was found once. This chain joins TRBV5-1 and TRBJ2-7, with D possibly TRBD2 on 5 matching bases. The V gene's germline CDR1 is SGHRS and CDR2 YFSETQ. V lost 7 bases and J lost 0, with 14 bases in between. The CDR3 length is 14 residues. This chain's CDR3 is CASAPSRSSYEQYF. CDR3 DNA: TGCGCCAGCGCCCCTAGCCGGAGCTCCTACGAGCAGTACTTC.

The chain joins TRBV5-1 to TRBJ1-2, with 7 bases fitting TRBD1. The V segment lost 7 bases and the J segment 4 bases; nucleotides outside the gene matches: 10. The CDR3 is made up of 14 amino acids. CDR1 is SGHRS, CDR2 YFSETQ, per germline. The CDR3 region is CASRTPGDSYGYTF. CDR3 bases: TGCGCCAGCCGGACCCCCGGGGACAGCTATGGCTACACCTTC.

The chain carries TRBV7-2 and TRBJ2-3, with TRBD2 matching over 11 bases. The V and J ends lost 5 bases and 5 bases, in that order; junction bases with no gene match: 3. The CDR3 covers 14 residues. Germline values: CDR1 SGHTA, CDR2 FQGNSA. CDR3 sequence: CASSPGTSGDTQYF. The DNA for the CDR3 is TGTGCCAGCAGCCCGGGGACTAGCGGAGATACGCAGTATTTT.

The chain employs TRBV6-5 and TRBJ2-3; D unclear. V shed 0 bases and J shed 4 bases, with 8 bases lying between them. Germline CDR1 and CDR2: MNHEY and SVGAGI. The CDR3 is 14 residues long. This CDR3 is CASSYSVRPDTQYF. The DNA for the CDR3 is TGTGCCAGCAGTTACTCAGTGAGGCCAGATACGCAGTATTTT.

The CDR3 sequence is CATQPDLQGRNTGELFF. The CDR3 DNA reads as TGTGCCACCCAACCTGACCTACAGGGGAGGAACACCGGGGAGCTGTTTTTT. The chain links TRBV19 to TRBJ2-2, with TRBD1 matching 7 bases. The CDR3 contains 17 residues. CDR1 is LNHDA and CDR2 is SQIVND in the germline V gene (reference sequence). With 10 bases clipped from V and 1 base from J, the junction kept 15 bases outside the gene matches.

The chain joins TRBV7-2 to TRBJ1-2; 7 positions agree with TRBD1. CDR1 and CDR2 from the germline V gene are SGHTA and FQGNSA. V shed 1 base and J 4 bases; nucleotides not matched to a gene: 3. The CDR3 is 14 amino acids. The CDR3, as DNA: TGTGCCAGCAGCTTAGGTGGGACAGTCTATGGCTACACCTTC. This translates into CASSLGGTVYGYTF. The full variable domain, with the rest looked up from reference TRBV7-2 and TRBJ1-2, is GAGVSQSPSNKVTEKGKDVELRCDPISGHTALYWYRQSLGQGLEFLIYFQGNSAPDKSGLPSDRFSAERTGGSVSTLTIQRTQQEDSAVYLCASSLGGTVYGYTFGSGTRLTVV.

The J gene is TRBJ2-1, the V gene TRBV5-1; D remains unclear. Germline V lookup: CDR1 SGHRS, CDR2 YFSETQ. The CDR3 has 12 residues. The V end lost 1 base, the J end lost 10 bases, and 9 bases lay between the germline ends. The CDR3 sequence: CASSLYQAEQFF. DNA for the CDR3: TGCGCCAGCAGCTTGTATCAGGCAGAGCAGTTCTTC.

This clone occurred a few times. The V gene is TRBV30, the J gene TRBJ2-7; TRBD2 matches at 7 bases. V was pared by 2 bases and J by 4 bases, with 11 bases of the junction left unmatched. This CDR3 is built from 15 residues. From germline, CDR1 is GTSNPN and CDR2 SVGIG (reference sequence). The CDR3 reads CAWSYRGGSMYEQYF. As DNA, the CDR3 is TGTGCCTGGAGTTATCGCGGCGGGAGTATGTACGAGCAGTACTTC. Full variable domain (rest looked up from reference TRBV30 and TRBJ2-7): SQTIHQWPATLVQPVGSPLSLECTVEGTSNPNLYWYRQAAGRGLQLLFYSVGIGQISSEVPQNLSASRPQDRQFILSSKKLLLSDSGFYLCAWSYRGGSMYEQYFGPGTRLTVT.